This T cell receptor (beta chain) was found in a study of CD8+CD57+ T cells in acquired aplastic anemia. Overall study: When averaged, DNA from sorted CD4+ and CD8+ cells came to 2.5 to 3.5 ug.

V trimming: 1 base; J trimming: 0 bases; junction bases outside the gene matches: 1. CDR3 size: 16 residues. CDR1 is SGHVS and CDR2 is FQNEAQ in the germline V gene. The template for TCR beta VDJ and CDR3 sequence profiling was genomic DNA. TCRdb ran MiXCR on the reads and lists one entry per CDR3 protein. The data show 250,000 to 350,000 distinct CDR3 sequences, 45% to 65% seen once. This clonotype was counted only a few times. The clonotype originates from a human donor with severe aplastic anemia or a healthy control (not recorded which). The chain employs TRBV7-8 and TRBJ2-3; 10 bases align to TRBD2. The sequenced sample was sorted CD4+, CD8+, or CD8+CD57+ T cells (not recorded which) from PBMCs. CDR3 loop: CASSLGTSGSTDTQYF. The CDR3 nucleotides are TGTGCCAGCAGCTTAGGGACTAGCGGAAGCACAGATACGCAGTATTTT.